This is a list of T cell receptor beta chains from one sample in a study of blood T cells in healthy people across ages. MiXCR, run by TCRdb on the 5' RACE reads, gives a single entry per CDR3 protein. Of 1.5 million to 2 million distinct CDR3 sequences listed, 28% are singletons. Sequencing was carried out using blood. The receptors come from a woman in her twenties or thirties in good health. The CDR3 runs from the conserved cysteine through the conserved F or W. Each record gives: clone size, J gene, D gene, V gene, CDR3 length, CDR3 DNA, CDR3 protein. A D gene is named only where the DNA matches it firmly. Clone size is given for some rows only: seen once, a few or many times, or a class if the clone is expanded.

abundance: many
j_gene: TRBJ2-5
d_gene: .
v_gene: TRBV6-2/TRBV6-3
len: 11
CDR3nt: TGTGCCAGCAGCCCCCGGTGGGAGCAGTACTTC
CDR3aa: CASSPRWEQYF

abundance: many
j_gene: TRBJ2-6
d_gene: .
v_gene: TRBV4-3
len: 16
CDR3nt: TGCGCCAGCAGCCCCGGACAGATCTCTGGGGCCAACGTCCTGACTTTC
CDR3aa: CASSPGQISGANVLTF

abundance: .
j_gene: TRBJ2-5
d_gene: TRBD1
v_gene: TRBV6-1
len: 13
CDR3nt: TGTGCCTCGGGTGACAGGGTAGCGGAGACCCAGTACTTC
CDR3aa: CASGDRVAETQYF

abundance: .
j_gene: TRBJ2-3
d_gene: .
v_gene: TRBV12-3/TRBV12-4
len: 17
CDR3nt: TGTGCCAGCACCCGGGGACGCGGGATCCAAAGAACAGATACGCAGTATTTT
CDR3aa: CASTRGRGIQRTDTQYF

abundance: many
j_gene: TRBJ2-7
d_gene: TRBD2
v_gene: TRBV29-1
len: 13
CDR3nt: TGCAGCGTTTCGAGCGGGAGAGGTAACGAGCAGTACTTC
CDR3aa: CSVSSGRGNEQYF

abundance: .
j_gene: TRBJ1-2
d_gene: TRBD1
v_gene: TRBV18
len: 12
CDR3nt: TGTGCCAGCTCACGGGACAGGGAGACAAACACCTTC
CDR3aa: CASSRDRETNTF

abundance: few
j_gene: TRBJ2-1
d_gene: .
v_gene: TRBV12-5
len: 15
CDR3nt: TGTGCTAGTGGTTTTGACCGGAGCTCCTACAATGAGCAGTTCTTC
CDR3aa: CASGFDRSSYNEQFF

abundance: .
j_gene: TRBJ2-1
d_gene: .
v_gene: TRBV5-1
len: 15
CDR3nt: TGCGCCAGCAGCCCTGCGCAGGGAGATGGGAATGAGCAGTTCTTC
CDR3aa: CASSPAQGDGNEQFF

abundance: .
j_gene: TRBJ2-2
d_gene: TRBD2
v_gene: TRBV3-1
len: 14
CDR3nt: TGTGCCTGTCAGCGGGATCCGAACACCGGGGAGCTGTTTTTT
CDR3aa: CACQRDPNTGELFF

abundance: .
j_gene: TRBJ1-4
d_gene: .
v_gene: TRBV4-2
len: 15
CDR3nt: TGTGCCAGCAGCCCGTTGGGAGGCGGTCTAGAAAAACTGTTTTTT
CDR3aa: CASSPLGGGLEKLFF

abundance: few
j_gene: TRBJ2-3
d_gene: .
v_gene: TRBV12-3/TRBV12-4
len: 14
CDR3nt: TGTGCCAGCAGTCAGACTACAGGGAAAGATACGCAGTATTTT
CDR3aa: CASSQTTGKDTQYF

abundance: .
j_gene: TRBJ2-2
d_gene: .
v_gene: TRBV6-2/TRBV6-3
len: 12
CDR3nt: TGTGCCAGCAGTCAGACCGGCGGGGAGCTGTTTTTT
CDR3aa: CASSQTGGELFF

abundance: many
j_gene: TRBJ2-7
d_gene: .
v_gene: TRBV7-2
len: 14
CDR3nt: TGTGCCAGCAGCCGAGTCGGTTCCCAATACGAGCAGTACTTC
CDR3aa: CASSRVGSQYEQYF

abundance: once
j_gene: TRBJ2-2
d_gene: .
v_gene: TRBV5-1
len: 16
CDR3nt: TGCGCCAGCAGCTACCTGAGGAGTGGGAGCACCGGGGAGCTGTTTTTT
CDR3aa: CASSYLRSGSTGELFF

abundance: few
j_gene: TRBJ2-5
d_gene: .
v_gene: TRBV12-3/TRBV12-4
len: 14
CDR3nt: TGTGCCAGCAGTTTCCTGGATAGGCGGGGGACCCAGTACTTC
CDR3aa: CASSFLDRRGTQYF

abundance: .
j_gene: TRBJ1-1
d_gene: .
v_gene: TRBV4-1
len: 15
CDR3nt: TGCGCCAGCAGCTACCCCTGGGGAGGGAACACTGAAGCTTTCTTT
CDR3aa: CASSYPWGGNTEAFF

abundance: .
j_gene: TRBJ1-4
d_gene: .
v_gene: TRBV28
len: 15
CDR3nt: TGTGCCAGCAGTTTAATCCGGGCCACTAATGAAAAACTGTTTTTT
CDR3aa: CASSLIRATNEKLFF

abundance: .
j_gene: TRBJ2-3
d_gene: .
v_gene: TRBV3-1
len: 14
CDR3nt: TGTGCCAGCAGCCTCATGGGACGGATAGATATGCAGTATTTT
CDR3aa: CASSLMGRIDMQYF